The rows below give T cell receptor beta chains drawn from one sample of a study of T cell repertoires in cytomegalovirus infection. TCRdb reprocessed the reads via MiXCR and lists one record per CDR3 protein. The sample yields 310,000 or so distinct CDR3 sequences, roughly a quarter seen once. The specimen sequenced was PBMCs. These receptors originate from a human donor in good health (CMV status not recorded). Some clones in this sample may be carry-over from other donors' samples. Each CDR3 is given with its conserved first and last residue.

CDR3 length,V gene,J gene,CDR3 protein
12,TRBV7-9,TRBJ2-3,CASRAQTDTQYF
15,TRBV20-1,TRBJ1-1,CSAIQPQGPGRTAFF
14,TRBV10-3,TRBJ2-3,CAISEVSSTDTQYF
19,TRBV2,TRBJ2-7,CASSEAVPGLANSIYEQYF
15,TRBV7-2,TRBJ2-7,CASSREATSSYEQYF
15,TRBV11-2,TRBJ2-3,CASSLRGGFTDTQYF
15,TRBV7-2,TRBJ2-7,CASSFQGHSSYEQYF
13,TRBV24-1,TRBJ2-7,CATSAYRGYEQYF
15,TRBV15,TRBJ2-3,CATSAYAGGGDTQYF
14,TRBV6-6,TRBJ2-7,CASRDRGQGHEQYF
16,TRBV7-2,TRBJ2-3,CASSRGLAGGTDTQYF
13,TRBV6-2/TRBV6-3,TRBJ2-1,CASSSRDWGEQFF
12,TRBV20-1,TRBJ1-1,CSARGRANEAFF
13,TRBV15,TRBJ2-7,CATSTGTLNEQYF
15,TRBV4-3,TRBJ1-4,CASSQDPRTPEKLFF
17,TRBV2,TRBJ2-1,CASSEALPGQGSNEQFF
15,TRBV2,TRBJ2-1,CASSPDRGRSNEQFF
15,TRBV5-4,TRBJ2-2,CASSLPGRVTGELFF
13,TRBV5-1,TRBJ2-1,CASSKPGGDEQFF
14,TRBV7-9,TRBJ1-2,CASSSRGGNYGYTF
14,TRBV5-1,TRBJ2-7,CASSPTGETYEQYF
19,TRBV28,TRBJ2-3,CASSSLGQGLVESTDTQYF
13,TRBV28,TRBJ1-1,CASRGPGHGEAFF
13,TRBV28,TRBJ1-5,CASRSGAYQPQHF
12,TRBV11-2,TRBJ1-2,CASSPTLYGYTF
16,TRBV7-1,TRBJ2-7,CASSQRPGQISYEQYF
14,TRBV7-9,TRBJ1-1,CASSPELDTTEAFF
14,TRBV2,TRBJ1-5,CASSEVRWGQPQHF
15,TRBV18,TRBJ1-4,CASSLNRATNEKLFF
18,TRBV7-2,TRBJ2-1,CASSLVAGRVAPYNEQFF
15,TRBV7-2,TRBJ2-1,CASSPAAPSYNEQFF
19,TRBV24-1,TRBJ2-2,CATSDPAGTGGASTGELFF
14,TRBV19,TRBJ2-7,CASRAKAGAYEQYF
14,TRBV29-1,TRBJ1-2,CSVEEGTGELGYTF
16,TRBV20-1,TRBJ2-3,CSARDPAGGQLGTQYF
13,TRBV7-2,TRBJ2-7,CASSLVSSYEQYF
16,TRBV4-2,TRBJ2-3,CASSQVGTGVGDTQYF
15,TRBV11-2,TRBJ2-5,CASSPRPLYQETQYF
19,TRBV12-3/TRBV12-4,TRBJ2-1,CASSFSGVPGLAEYNEQFF
16,TRBV6-1,TRBJ2-1,CASSPIGTSGSDEQFF
14,TRBV6-2/TRBV6-3,TRBJ2-1,CASRSLTRVDEQFF
14,TRBV20-1,TRBJ2-1,CSASTGSEVNEQFF
15,TRBV6-5,TRBJ2-5,CASSLPRDGQETQYF
13,TRBV7-6,TRBJ2-5,CASSLHTGETQYF
16,TRBV7-2,TRBJ1-1,CASSTRQGAASTEAFF
11,TRBV7-9,TRBJ2-1,CASSPKNEQFF
13,TRBV19,TRBJ2-1,CASRINRGHEQFF
13,TRBV7-9,TRBJ2-7,CASSPGNTYEQYF